Each of the 24 T cell receptor beta chains below was sequenced from the same sample in a study of CXCR3-negative and CXCR3-positive naive CD8 T cells (dated by TCRdb to the late 2010s). Sequencing was carried out with a NextSeq 550. The Human TCR Profiling Kit (MiLaboratory) was used to make UMI-labeled 5' RACE TRB cDNA libraries. Following TCRdb reprocessing, every CDR3 protein sequence forms one entry, and DNA is not provided. The sample's records list tens of thousands of distinct CDR3 sequences. The top ten clones comprise over 2.5% of the sample. The sequencing input was naive CXCR3- CD8+ T cells from blood. According to the study, the label for this sample's cell subset or site signals: CD45RO-CCR7+CD27+CD95- naive CD8+ T cells lacking CXCR3 (TNR3-). Receptor source: a human donor in good health. Some clones in this sample may be carry-over from other donors' samples.

The chain links TRBV3-1 to TRBJ1-4; the TRBD1 assignment by TCRdb is unverifiable without DNA. This CDR3 is built from 16 residues. Germline loops: CDR1 LGHDT, CDR2 YNNKEL (reference sequence). The CDR3 loop reads CASSLPTGEADEKLFF.

This clonotype shows up as medium-sized by frequency. The chain joins TRBV18 to TRBJ1-1; there is no DNA to check the TCRdb D call of TRBD1. Germline CDR1 and CDR2: KGHSH and LQKENI. CDR3 length: 18 residues. The CDR3 sequence: CASSPPAPDRAEYAEAFF. Full variable domain (remainder filled in from reference TRBV18 and TRBJ1-1): NAGVMQNPRHLVRRRGQEARLRCSPMKGHSHVYWYRQLPEEGLKFMVYLQKENIIDESGMPKERFSAEFPKEGPSILRIQQVVRGDSAAYFCASSPPAPDRAEYAEAFFGQGTRLTVV.

Here the CDR3 reads CASSGALAVNTGELFF. The chain carries TRBV14 and TRBJ2-2; TCRdb selects TRBD2, and the lack of DNA leaves this call unchecked. The length of the CDR3 is 16 residues. CDR1 and CDR2 from the germline V gene are SGHDN and FVKESK. Based on the CDR3 plus reference TRBV14 and TRBJ2-2, the full variable domain is EAGVTQFPSHSVIEKGQTVTLRCDPISGHDNLYWYRRVMGKEIKFLLHFVKESKQDESGMPNNRFLAERTGGTYSTLKVQPAELEDSGVYFCASSGALAVNTGELFFGEGSRLTVL.

The chain carries TRBV29-1 and TRBJ2-7; the TCRdb D gene call, TRBD1, has no DNA to confirm it. CDR1 is SQVTM, CDR2 ANQGSEA, per germline. The CDR3 is made up of 14 amino acids. The CDR3: CSVEADGVSYEQYF.

The rearrangement joins TRBV12-3 or TRBV12-4 to TRBJ2-7; TCRdb's D call of TRBD1 is untestable without DNA. The CDR3 has 14 residues. CDR3 sequence: CASSWGTGGYEQYF.

Measured by frequency, this clonotype is medium-sized. The chain joins TRBV6-6 to TRBJ2-1. The CDR3 contains 11 residues. The germline V gene has CDR1 MNHNY and CDR2 SVGAGI (reference sequence). The CDR3 spells CASSLAREQFF.

The CDR3 loop reads CASSSSGQGVTGELFF. J is TRBJ2-2 and V is TRBV28; the D gene TCRdb calls, TRBD1, cannot be checked with no DNA. The CDR3 consists of 16 residues. Germline V gene data show CDR1 as MDHEN and CDR2 as SYDVKM.

The chain has TRBV28 and TRBJ1-1. There are 13 residues in the CDR3. The V gene's germline CDR1 is MDHEN and CDR2 SYDVKM. The chain's CDR3 is CASSFRTLSEAFF.

The V and J genes are TRBV27 and TRBJ2-7. In germline, CDR1 is MNHEY, CDR2 SMNVEV (reference sequence). This CDR3 has 12 amino acids. The CDR3 sequence is CASSPSSYEQYF.

Considering frequency, this clonotype is medium-sized. V usage is TRBV4-3 and J usage is TRBJ2-7; TCRdb gives TRBD2 as the D gene, but with no DNA this cannot be confirmed. This CDR3 region has 15 residues. Germline V gene data show CDR1 as LGHNA and CDR2 as YSLEER. CDR3: CASSQDSGGSYEQYF.

The chain links TRBV11-2 to TRBJ2-1. This CDR3 region has 13 residues. Germline V CDR1 and CDR2: SGHAT, FQNNGV. This CDR3 is CASSLRGYNEQFF.

CDR3 residues: CAAGRWEGRETQYF. This chain connects TRBV12-3 or TRBV12-4 to TRBJ2-5; TCRdb returns TRBD2, unconfirmable since there is no DNA. The length of the CDR3 is 14 residues.

The chain carries TRBV12-3 or TRBV12-4 and TRBJ2-1; the D gene TCRdb calls, TRBD2, cannot be checked with no DNA. This CDR3 spans 16 amino acids. The CDR3 loop is CASRRTSGIAYNEQFF.

CDR3 residues: CASNRDRTYNEQFF. This chain joins TRBV6-5 and TRBJ2-1; TCRdb designates TRBD1, a call that cannot be tested without DNA. The CDR3 loop spans 14 amino acids. Germline CDR1 reads MNHEY; CDR2 reads SVGAGI.

The chain has TRBV29-1 and TRBJ1-2. The CDR3 is 14 amino acids. Germline assignment: CDR1 SQVTM and CDR2 ANQGSEA. This chain's CDR3 is CSFATQTDDYGYTF.

The chain couples TRBV3-1 to TRBJ2-1. From germline, CDR1 is LGHDT and CDR2 YNNKEL (reference sequence). This CDR3 comprises 13 residues. CDR3 amino acids: CASSQKLPDEQFF.

V usage is TRBV5-5 and J usage is TRBJ2-1. Germline V gene lookup returns CDR1 SGHKS and CDR2 YYEKEE (reference sequence). CDR3 length equals 13 residues. The CDR3: CASSLARAGEQFF. The full variable domain, its missing parts supplied by reference TRBV5-5 and TRBJ2-1, is DAGVTQSPTHLIKTRGQQVTLRCSPISGHKSVSWYQQVLGQGPQFIFQYYEKEERGRGNFPDRFSARQFPNYSSELNVNALLLGDSALYLCASSLARAGEQFFGPGTRLTVL.

The chain's CDR3 is CASSQLGQQETQYF. This chain uses TRBV28 with TRBJ2-5; TCRdb calls TRBD1, which cannot be checked without DNA. Germline-derived CDR1 and CDR2 are MDHEN and SYDVKM. The CDR3 is 14 amino acids.

This chain connects TRBV29-1 to TRBJ2-1; the TCRdb call, TRBD2, lacks DNA for checking. Germline lookup yields CDR1 SQVTM and CDR2 ANQGSEA. The CDR3 extends over 14 amino acids. The CDR3: CSAELGLENNEQLF.

The chain recombines TRBV6-2 or TRBV6-3 with TRBJ2-5. Looked up from germline, CDR1 is MNHEY and CDR2 is SVGEGT. The CDR3 runs 17 residues. CDR3 loop: CASSYSRRGVSQETQYF.

The rearrangement joins TRBV4-2 to TRBJ2-1; TCRdb's D gene call, TRBD2, goes unchecked for lack of DNA. CDR1 is LGHNA and CDR2 is YNFKEQ in the germline V gene. The CDR3 spans 13 residues. CDR3 in amino acids: CASSQDWRDEQFF.

The chain joins TRBV20-1 to TRBJ1-1; absent DNA, TCRdb's TRBD1 call cannot be checked. This CDR3 contains 12 residues. CDR1 and CDR2 from the germline V gene are DFQATT and SNEGSKA (reference sequence). The CDR3 reads CSAAPGDTEAFF.

V and J are TRBV10-2 and TRBJ2-3; the TRBD2 assignment by TCRdb is unverifiable without DNA. This CDR3 has 16 residues. The germline gives CDR1 WSHSY, CDR2 SAAADI. CDR3 sequence: CASSDRDYQSTDTQYF.

This chain links TRBV2 with TRBJ2-1; the TCRdb call, TRBD1, lacks DNA for checking. Germline loops: CDR1 SNHLY, CDR2 FYNNEI. CDR3 size: 14 residues. CDR3 protein: CASSGGDRGEEQFF.